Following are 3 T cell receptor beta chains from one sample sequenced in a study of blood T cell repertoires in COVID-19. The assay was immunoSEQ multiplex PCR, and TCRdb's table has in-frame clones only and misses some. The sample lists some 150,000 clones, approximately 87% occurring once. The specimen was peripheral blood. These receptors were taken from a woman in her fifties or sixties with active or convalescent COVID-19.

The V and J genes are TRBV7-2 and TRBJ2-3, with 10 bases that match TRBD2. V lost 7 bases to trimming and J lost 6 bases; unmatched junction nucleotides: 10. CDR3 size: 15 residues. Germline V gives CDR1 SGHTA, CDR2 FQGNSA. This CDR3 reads CASNILAGSVDTQYF. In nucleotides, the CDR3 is TGTGCCAGCAACATACTAGCGGGGTCCGTCGATACGCAGTATTTT.

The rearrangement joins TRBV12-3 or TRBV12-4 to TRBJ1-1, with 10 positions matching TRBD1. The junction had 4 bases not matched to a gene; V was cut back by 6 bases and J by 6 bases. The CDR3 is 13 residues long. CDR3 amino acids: CASRSTGGSEAFF. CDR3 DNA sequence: TGTGCCAGCAGATCGACAGGGGGCTCTGAAGCTTTCTTT.

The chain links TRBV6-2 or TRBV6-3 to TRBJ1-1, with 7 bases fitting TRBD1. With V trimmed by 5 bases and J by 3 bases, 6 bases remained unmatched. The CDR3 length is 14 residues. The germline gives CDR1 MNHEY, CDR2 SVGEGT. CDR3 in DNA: TGTGCCAGCAGTCAACAGGGGAGGCACACTGAAGCTTTCTTT. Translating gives CASSQQGRHTEAFF.